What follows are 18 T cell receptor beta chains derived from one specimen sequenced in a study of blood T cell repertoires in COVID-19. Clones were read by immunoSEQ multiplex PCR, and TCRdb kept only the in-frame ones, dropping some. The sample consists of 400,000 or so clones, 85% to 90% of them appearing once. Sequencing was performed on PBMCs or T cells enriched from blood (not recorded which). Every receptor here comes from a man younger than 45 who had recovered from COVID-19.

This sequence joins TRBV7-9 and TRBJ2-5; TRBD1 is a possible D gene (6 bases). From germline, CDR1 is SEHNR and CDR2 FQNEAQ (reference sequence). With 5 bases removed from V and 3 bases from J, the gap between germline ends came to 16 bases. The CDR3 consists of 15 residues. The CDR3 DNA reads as TGTGCCAGCAGCCCTAGGACAGCCAACAAAGAGACCCAGTACTTC. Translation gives CASSPRTANKETQYF.

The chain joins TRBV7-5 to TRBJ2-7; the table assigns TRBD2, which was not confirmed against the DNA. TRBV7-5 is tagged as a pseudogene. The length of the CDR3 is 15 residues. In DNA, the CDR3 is TGTGTCAGAAGCCCCCGGGCTAGCGGGGTCTACGAGCAGTACTTC. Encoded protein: CVRSPRASGVYEQYF.

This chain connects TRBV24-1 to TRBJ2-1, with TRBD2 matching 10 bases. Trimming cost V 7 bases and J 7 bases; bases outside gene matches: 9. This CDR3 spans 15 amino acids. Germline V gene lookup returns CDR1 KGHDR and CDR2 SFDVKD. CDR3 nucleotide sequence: TGTGCCACCAGCCACCTAGCGGGAGCACGAAATGAGCAGTTCTTC. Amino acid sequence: CATSHLAGARNEQFF.

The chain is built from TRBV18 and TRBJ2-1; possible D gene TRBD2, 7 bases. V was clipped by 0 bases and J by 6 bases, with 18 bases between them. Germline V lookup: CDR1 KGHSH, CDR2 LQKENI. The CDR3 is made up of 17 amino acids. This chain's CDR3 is CASSPPRGRVTGNEQFF. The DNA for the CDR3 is TGTGCCAGCTCACCACCGAGGGGGAGGGTAACTGGCAATGAGCAGTTCTTC. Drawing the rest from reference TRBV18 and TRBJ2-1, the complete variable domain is NAGVMQNPRHLVRRRGQEARLRCSPMKGHSHVYWYRQLPEEGLKFMVYLQKENIIDESGMPKERFSAEFPKEGPSILRIQQVVRGDSAAYFCASSPPRGRVTGNEQFFGPGTRLTVL.

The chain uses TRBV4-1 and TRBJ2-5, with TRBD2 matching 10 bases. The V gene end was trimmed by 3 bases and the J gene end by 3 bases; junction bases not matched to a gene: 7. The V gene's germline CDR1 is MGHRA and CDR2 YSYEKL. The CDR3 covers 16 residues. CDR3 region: CASSHRTSGWEETQYF. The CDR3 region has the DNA TGCGCCAGCAGCCATCGGACTAGCGGATGGGAAGAGACCCAGTACTTC.

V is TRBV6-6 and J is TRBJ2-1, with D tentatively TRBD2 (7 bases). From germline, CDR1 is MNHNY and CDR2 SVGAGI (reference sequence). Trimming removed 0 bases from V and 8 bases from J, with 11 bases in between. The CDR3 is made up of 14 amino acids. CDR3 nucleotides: TGTGCCAGCAGTTACTCGAAAGGGGGGGATGAGCAGTTCTTC. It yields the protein CASSYSKGGDEQFF.

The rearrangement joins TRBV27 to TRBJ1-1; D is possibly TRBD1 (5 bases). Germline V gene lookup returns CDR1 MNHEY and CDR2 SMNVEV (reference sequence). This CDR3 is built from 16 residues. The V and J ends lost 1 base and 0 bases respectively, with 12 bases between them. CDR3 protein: CASSLLAGLMNTEAFF. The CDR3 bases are TGTGCCAGCAGTTTATTGGCAGGGCTCATGAACACTGAAGCTTTCTTT.

The chain's CDR3 is CSAMGQMNTGELFF. The DNA of the CDR3 is TGCAGCGCCATGGGACAGATGAACACCGGGGAGCTGTTTTTT. The rearrangement links TRBV29-1 to TRBJ2-2; 7 nucleotides agree with TRBD1. The CDR3 totals 14 residues. Germline V gene lookup returns CDR1 SQVTM and CDR2 ANQGSEA. V dropped 7 bases and J dropped 1; count of bases not matched to a gene: 6.

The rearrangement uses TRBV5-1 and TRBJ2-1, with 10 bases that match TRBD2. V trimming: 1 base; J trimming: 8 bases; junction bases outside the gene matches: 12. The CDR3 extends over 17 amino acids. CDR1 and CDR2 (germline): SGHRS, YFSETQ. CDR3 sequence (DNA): TGCGCCAGCAGCTTGACTAGCGGGAAATACGCCGGGCATGAGCAGTTCTTC. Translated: CASSLTSGKYAGHEQFF.

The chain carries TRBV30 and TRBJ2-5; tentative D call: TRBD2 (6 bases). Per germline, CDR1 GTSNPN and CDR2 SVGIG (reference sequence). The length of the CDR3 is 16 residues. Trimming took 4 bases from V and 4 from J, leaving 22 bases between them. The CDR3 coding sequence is TGTGCCTGGACCTCCCATGTGGTTTTGGGGGGAGAGACCCAGTACTTC. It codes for CAWTSHVVLGGETQYF. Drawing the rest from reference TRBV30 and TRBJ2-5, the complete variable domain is SQTIHQWPATLVQPVGSPLSLECTVEGTSNPNLYWYRQAAGRGLQLLFYSVGIGQISSEVPQNLSASRPQDRQFILSSKKLLLSDSGFYLCAWTSHVVLGGETQYFGPGTRLLVL.

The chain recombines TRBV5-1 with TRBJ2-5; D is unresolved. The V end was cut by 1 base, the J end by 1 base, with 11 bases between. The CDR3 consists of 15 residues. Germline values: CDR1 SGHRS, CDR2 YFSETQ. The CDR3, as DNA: TGCGCCAGCAGCTTGATGACGGGTATCCAAGAGACCCAGTACTTC. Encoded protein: CASSLMTGIQETQYF.

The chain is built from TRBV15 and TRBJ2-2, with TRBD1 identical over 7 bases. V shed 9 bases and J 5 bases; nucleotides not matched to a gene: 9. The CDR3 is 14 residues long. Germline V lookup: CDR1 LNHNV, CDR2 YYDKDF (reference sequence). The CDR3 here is CATSPRGYTGELFF. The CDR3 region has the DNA TGTGCCACTTCCCCCAGGGGGTATACCGGGGAGCTGTTTTTT.

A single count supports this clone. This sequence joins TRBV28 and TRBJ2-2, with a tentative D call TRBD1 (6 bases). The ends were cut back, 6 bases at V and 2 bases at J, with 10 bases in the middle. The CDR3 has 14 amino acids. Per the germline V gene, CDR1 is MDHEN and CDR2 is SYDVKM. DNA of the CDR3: TGTGCCAGCAGATGGGGACAAAACACCGGGGAGCTGTTTTTT. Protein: CASRWGQNTGELFF.

As DNA, the CDR3 is TGTGCCAGCAGCCCTAGGACAGGGGCCTTGAGCGAGCAGTACTTC. It codes for CASSPRTGALSEQYF. The V gene is TRBV3-1 (or the pseudogene TRBV3-2), the J gene TRBJ2-7, with TRBD1 matching 9 bases. CDR1 and CDR2 (germline): LGHDT, YNNKEL (reference sequence). The CDR3 runs to 15 residues. V gave up 4 bases and J gave up 6 bases; unmatched junction bases: 10.

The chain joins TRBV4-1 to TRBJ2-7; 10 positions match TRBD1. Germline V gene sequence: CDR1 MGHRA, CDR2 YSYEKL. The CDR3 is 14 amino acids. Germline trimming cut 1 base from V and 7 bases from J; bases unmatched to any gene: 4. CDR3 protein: CASSQGQGAGEQYF. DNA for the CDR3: TGCGCCAGCAGCCAAGGACAGGGGGCGGGTGAGCAGTACTTC.

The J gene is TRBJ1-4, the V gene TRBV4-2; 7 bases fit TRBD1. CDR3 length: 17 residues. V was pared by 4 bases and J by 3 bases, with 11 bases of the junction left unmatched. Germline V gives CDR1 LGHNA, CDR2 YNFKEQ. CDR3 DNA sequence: TGTGCCAGCAGCCCGGAGACAGGGACGGTGTCTAATGAAAAACTGTTTTTT. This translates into CASSPETGTVSNEKLFF.

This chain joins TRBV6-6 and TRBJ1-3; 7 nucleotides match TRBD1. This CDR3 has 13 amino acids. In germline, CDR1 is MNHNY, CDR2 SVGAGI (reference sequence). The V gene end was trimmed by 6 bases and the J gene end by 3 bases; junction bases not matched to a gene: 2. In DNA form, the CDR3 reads TGTGCCAGCAGACAGGGGAATGGAAACACCATATATTTT. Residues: CASRQGNGNTIYF.

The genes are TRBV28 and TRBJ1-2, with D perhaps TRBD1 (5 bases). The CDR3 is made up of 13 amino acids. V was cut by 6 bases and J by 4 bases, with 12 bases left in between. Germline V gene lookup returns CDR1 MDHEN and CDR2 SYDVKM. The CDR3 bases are TGTGCCAGCAGCTTGACAGAGTTCTATGGCTACACCTTC. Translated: CASSLTEFYGYTF.